Below are 3 T cell receptor beta chains sequenced from a single sample in a study of T cell repertoires in cytomegalovirus infection. TCRdb used MiXCR to reprocess the reads, holding one entry per CDR3 protein. The sample holds tens of thousands of distinct CDR3 sequences, around 18% seen once. For these receptors, no antigen is known. The sequencing used CD8+ T cells from cultured PBMCs, collected from culture after CMV antigen stimulation. The origin of the receptors is a human donor in good health (CMV status not recorded). Some clones in this sample may be carry-over from other donors' samples.

V usage is TRBV20-1 and J usage is TRBJ1-5, with D possibly TRBD1 on 5 matching bases. Trimming removed 3 bases at V and 4 bases at J, with 13 bases between. The CDR3 extends over 14 amino acids. Germline lookup yields CDR1 DFQATT and CDR2 SNEGSKA (reference sequence). In DNA form, the CDR3 reads TGCAGTGCTAGGGATCACAGGAGGAATCAGCCCCAGCATTTT. It codes for CSARDHRRNQPQHF.

This chain uses TRBV5-6 with TRBJ2-1; the D gene is possibly TRBD1 (6 bases). Germline V gene sequence: CDR1 SGHDT, CDR2 YYEEEE. The CDR3 runs 16 residues. Trimming left V 2 bases short and J 2 bases short, with 14 bases between. Here the CDR3 reads CASSFQVTGTYNEQFF. The CDR3 nucleotides read TGTGCCAGCAGCTTTCAAGTGACAGGTACCTACAATGAGCAGTTCTTC. Filled out from reference TRBV5-6 and TRBJ2-1, the complete variable domain reads DAGVTQSPTHLIKTRGQQVTLRCSPKSGHDTVSWYQQALGQGPQFIFQYYEEEERQRGNFPDRFSGHQFPNYSSELNVNALLLGDSALYLCASSFQVTGTYNEQFFGPGTRLTVL.

The V call is TRBV27, the J call TRBJ1-2; the match to TRBD1 covers 8 bases. In germline, CDR1 is MNHEY, CDR2 SMNVEV (reference sequence). The CDR3 length is 16 residues. V was clipped by 5 bases and J by 1 base; unmatched bases: 9. The CDR3 loop is CASSLEDRDLNYGYTF. CDR3 DNA sequence: TGTGCCAGCAGTCTAGAGGACAGGGACCTTAACTATGGCTACACCTTC.